A selection of T cell receptor beta chains follows, all from one sample in a study of shared clonotypes between healthy human individuals. Assay used: immunoSEQ multiplex PCR; TCRdb lists only in-frame clones, some missing. The sample consists of some 1,900,000 clones, about 95% of them appearing once. The sample consisted of naive CD8+ T cells sorted from blood. The source of these receptors is a man aged 18 to 30 in good health. The CDR3 runs from the conserved cysteine through the conserved F or W. Fields, in order: D gene, V gene, J gene, clone size, CDR3 DNA, CDR3 protein. D genes are given only for firm matches. Clone size is stated in some rows and not others, as once, few, many or a class when expanded.

d_call: TRBD2
v_call: TRBV4-1
j_call: TRBJ2-1
clone_size: .
cdr3_nt: TGCGCCAGCAGCCAGGTAGCGGGGGCGGACAATGAGCAGTTCTTC
cdr3_aa: CASSQVAGADNEQFF

d_call: TRBD1
v_call: TRBV10-3
j_call: TRBJ2-5
clone_size: .
cdr3_nt: TGTGCCATCAGTGAAAATACCGGGACAGGGGACCAAGAGACCCAGTACTTC
cdr3_aa: CAISENTGTGDQETQYF

d_call: .
v_call: TRBV29-1
j_call: TRBJ1-1
clone_size: .
cdr3_nt: TGCAGCGTTATCGGGGTTGTCACTGAAGCTTTCTTT
cdr3_aa: CSVIGVVTEAFF

d_call: .
v_call: TRBV28
j_call: TRBJ1-4
clone_size: .
cdr3_nt: TGTGCCAGCAGTCTACAGGGACGCGAAAAACTGTTTTTT
cdr3_aa: CASSLQGREKLFF

d_call: .
v_call: TRBV5-1
j_call: TRBJ2-7
clone_size: .
cdr3_nt: TGCGCCAGCAGCTTTCGCGGGGAATACGAGCAGTACTTC
cdr3_aa: CASSFRGEYEQYF

d_call: .
v_call: TRBV9
j_call: TRBJ2-3
clone_size: .
cdr3_nt: TGTGCCAGCAGCGTAGTTCTTGGGGATACGCAGTATTTT
cdr3_aa: CASSVVLGDTQYF

d_call: .
v_call: TRBV23-1
j_call: TRBJ1-6
clone_size: .
cdr3_nt: TGCGCCAGCAGTCAATCATTCCCATTTAATTCACCCCTCCACTTT
cdr3_aa: CASSQSFPFNSPLHF

d_call: TRBD1
v_call: TRBV7-8
j_call: TRBJ1-2
clone_size: .
cdr3_nt: TGTGCCAGCAGCCCGACAGGGAGCTATGGCTACACCTTC
cdr3_aa: CASSPTGSYGYTF

d_call: .
v_call: TRBV27
j_call: TRBJ2-7
clone_size: .
cdr3_nt: TGTGCCAGCAGTTTAAAGGCTAGCGCCTCCTACGAGCAGTACTTC
cdr3_aa: CASSLKASASYEQYF

d_call: TRBD1
v_call: TRBV7-2
j_call: TRBJ2-1
clone_size: .
cdr3_nt: TGTGCCAGCAGCACTCCGGGACAGGGGTACAATGAGCAGTTCTTC
cdr3_aa: CASSTPGQGYNEQFF

d_call: .
v_call: TRBV28
j_call: TRBJ1-1
clone_size: once
cdr3_nt: TGTGCCAGCAGTTTTCCCCCCGGGCAGTCGAACACTGAAGCTTTCTTT
cdr3_aa: CASSFPPGQSNTEAFF

d_call: .
v_call: TRBV4-3
j_call: TRBJ2-7
clone_size: .
cdr3_nt: TGCGCCAGCAGCCAAGGGACAGCCTCCTACGAGCAGTACTTC
cdr3_aa: CASSQGTASYEQYF

d_call: TRBD1
v_call: TRBV29-1
j_call: TRBJ1-2
clone_size: few
cdr3_nt: TGCAGCGTTCCGGACAGGGACCTCTCCCGACACGGCTACACCTTC
cdr3_aa: CSVPDRDLSRHGYTF

d_call: .
v_call: TRBV4-1
j_call: TRBJ2-3
clone_size: .
cdr3_nt: TGCGCCAGCAGCCAACCGGGGTCAGATACGCAGTATTTT
cdr3_aa: CASSQPGSDTQYF

d_call: TRBD2
v_call: TRBV15
j_call: TRBJ2-6
clone_size: .
cdr3_nt: TGTGCCACCAGCAGAGATGGGGAGGGTCCAGGGGCCAACGTCCTGACTTTC
cdr3_aa: CATSRDGEGPGANVLTF

d_call: .
v_call: TRBV5-4
j_call: TRBJ2-7
clone_size: .
cdr3_nt: TGTGCCAGCACCTCTGGGGACTCCTACGAGCAGTACTTC
cdr3_aa: CASTSGDSYEQYF